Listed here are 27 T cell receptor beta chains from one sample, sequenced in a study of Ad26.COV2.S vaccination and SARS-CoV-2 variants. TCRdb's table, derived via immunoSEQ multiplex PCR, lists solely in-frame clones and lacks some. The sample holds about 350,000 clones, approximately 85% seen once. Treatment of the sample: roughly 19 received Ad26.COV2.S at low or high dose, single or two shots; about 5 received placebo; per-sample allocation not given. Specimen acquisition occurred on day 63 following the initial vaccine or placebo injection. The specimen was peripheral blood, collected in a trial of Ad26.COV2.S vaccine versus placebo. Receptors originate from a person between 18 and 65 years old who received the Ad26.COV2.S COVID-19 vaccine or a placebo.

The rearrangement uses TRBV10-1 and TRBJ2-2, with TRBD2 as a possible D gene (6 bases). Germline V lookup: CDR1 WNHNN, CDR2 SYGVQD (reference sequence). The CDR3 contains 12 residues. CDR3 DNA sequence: TGCGCGAGTCGGAGGGACACCGGGGAGCTGTTTTTT. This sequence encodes CASRRDTGELFF.

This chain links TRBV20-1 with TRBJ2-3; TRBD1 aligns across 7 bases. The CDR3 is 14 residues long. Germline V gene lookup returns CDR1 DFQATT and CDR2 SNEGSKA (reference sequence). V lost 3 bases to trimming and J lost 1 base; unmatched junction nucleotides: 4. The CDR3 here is CSASGDSRTDTQYF. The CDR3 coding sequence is TGCAGTGCTAGTGGGGACAGCCGCACAGATACGCAGTATTTT.

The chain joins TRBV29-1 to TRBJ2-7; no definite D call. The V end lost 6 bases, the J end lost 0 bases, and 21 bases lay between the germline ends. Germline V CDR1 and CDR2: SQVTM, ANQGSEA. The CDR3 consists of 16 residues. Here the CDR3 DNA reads TGCAGCGTCTGTACTCAGACGACCGGGTCCTCCTACGAGCAGTACTTC. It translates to CSVCTQTTGSSYEQYF.

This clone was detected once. CDR3 nucleotides: TGTGCCAGCAGCCGAAGAGGGACCGACTACGAGCAGTACTTC. Its protein is CASSRRGTDYEQYF. The chain couples TRBV11-2 to TRBJ2-7; either TRBD1 or TRBD2 may fit D (5 bases each). V gave up 5 bases and J gave up 3 bases, with 14 bases separating them. The CDR3 covers 14 residues. Per germline, CDR1 SGHAT and CDR2 FQNNGV.

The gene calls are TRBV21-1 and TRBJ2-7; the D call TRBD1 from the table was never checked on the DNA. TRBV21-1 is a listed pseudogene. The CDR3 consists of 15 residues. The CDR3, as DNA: TGTGCCAGCAGCAAAGCGGAGACAGCCTCCTACGAGCAGTACTTC. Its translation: CASSKAETASYEQYF.

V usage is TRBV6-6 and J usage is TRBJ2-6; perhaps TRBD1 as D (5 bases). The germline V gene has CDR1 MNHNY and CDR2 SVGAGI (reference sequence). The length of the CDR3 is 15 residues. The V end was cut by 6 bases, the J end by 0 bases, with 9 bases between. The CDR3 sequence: CASREDSSGANVLTF. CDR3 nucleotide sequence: TGTGCCAGCAGGGAAGACAGCTCTGGGGCCAACGTCCTGACTTTC.

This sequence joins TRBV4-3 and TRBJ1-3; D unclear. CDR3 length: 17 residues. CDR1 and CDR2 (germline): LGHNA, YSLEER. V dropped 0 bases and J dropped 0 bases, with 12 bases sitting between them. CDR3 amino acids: CASSQDPEWSSGNTIYF. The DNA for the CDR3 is TGCGCCAGCAGCCAAGATCCGGAGTGGAGCTCTGGAAACACCATATATTTT.

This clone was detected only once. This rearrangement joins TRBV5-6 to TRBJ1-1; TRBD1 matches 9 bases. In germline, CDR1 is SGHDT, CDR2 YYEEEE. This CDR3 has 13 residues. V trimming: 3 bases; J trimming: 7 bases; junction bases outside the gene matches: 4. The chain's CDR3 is CASSWGDRDEAFF. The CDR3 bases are TGTGCCAGCAGCTGGGGGGACAGGGATGAAGCTTTCTTT.

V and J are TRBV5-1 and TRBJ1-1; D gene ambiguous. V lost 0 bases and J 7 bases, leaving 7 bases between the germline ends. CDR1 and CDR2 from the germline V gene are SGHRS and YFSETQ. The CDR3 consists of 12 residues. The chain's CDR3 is CASSLVPGEAFF. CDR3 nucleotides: TGCGCCAGCAGCTTGGTTCCAGGTGAAGCTTTCTTT.

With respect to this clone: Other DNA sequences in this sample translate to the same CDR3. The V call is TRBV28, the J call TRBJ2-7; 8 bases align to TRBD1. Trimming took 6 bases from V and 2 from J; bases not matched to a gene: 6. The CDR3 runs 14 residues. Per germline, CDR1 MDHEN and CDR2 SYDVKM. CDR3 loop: CASSRDRRPYEQYF. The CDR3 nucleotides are TGTGCCAGCAGCCGGGACAGGCGGCCCTACGAGCAGTACTTC.

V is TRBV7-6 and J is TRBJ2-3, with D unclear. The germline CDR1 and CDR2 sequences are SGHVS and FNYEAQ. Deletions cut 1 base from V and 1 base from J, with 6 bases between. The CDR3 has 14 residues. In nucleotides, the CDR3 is TGTGCCAGCAGCTTAGGGAGTCGCACAGATACGCAGTATTTT. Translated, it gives CASSLGSRTDTQYF.

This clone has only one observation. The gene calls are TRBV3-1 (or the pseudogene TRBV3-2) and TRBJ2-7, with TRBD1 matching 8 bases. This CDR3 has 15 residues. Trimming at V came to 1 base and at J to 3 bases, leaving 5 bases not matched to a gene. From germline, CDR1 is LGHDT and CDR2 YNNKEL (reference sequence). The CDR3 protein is CASSQGFGQGYEQYF. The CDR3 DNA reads TGTGCCAGCAGCCAAGGGTTCGGACAGGGCTACGAGCAGTACTTC.

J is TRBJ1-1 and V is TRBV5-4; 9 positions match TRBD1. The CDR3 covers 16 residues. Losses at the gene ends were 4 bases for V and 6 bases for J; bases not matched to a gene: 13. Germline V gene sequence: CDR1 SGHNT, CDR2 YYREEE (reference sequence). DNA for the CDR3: TGTGCCAGCAGCCGTGGGACAGGGAAAACTCCCCCTGAAGCTTTCTTT. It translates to CASSRGTGKTPPEAFF.

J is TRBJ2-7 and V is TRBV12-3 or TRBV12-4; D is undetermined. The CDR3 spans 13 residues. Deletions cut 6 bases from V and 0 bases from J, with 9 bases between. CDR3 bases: TGTGCCAGCAGAAAAGGGTCCTCCTACGAGCAGTACTTC. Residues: CASRKGSSYEQYF.

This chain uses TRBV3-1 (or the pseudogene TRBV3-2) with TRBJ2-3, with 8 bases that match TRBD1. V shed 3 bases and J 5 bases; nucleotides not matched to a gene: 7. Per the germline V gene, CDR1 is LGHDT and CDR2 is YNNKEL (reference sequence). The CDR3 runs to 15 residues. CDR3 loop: CASSHFQGAEDTQYF. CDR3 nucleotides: TGTGCCAGCAGCCACTTTCAGGGGGCAGAAGATACGCAGTATTTT.

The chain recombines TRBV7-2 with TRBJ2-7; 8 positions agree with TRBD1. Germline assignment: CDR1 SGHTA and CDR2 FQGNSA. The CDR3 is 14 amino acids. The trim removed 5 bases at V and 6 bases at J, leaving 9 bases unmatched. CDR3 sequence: CASSERRTGIEQYF. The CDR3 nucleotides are TGTGCCAGCAGCGAAAGGAGGACAGGGATCGAGCAGTACTTC.

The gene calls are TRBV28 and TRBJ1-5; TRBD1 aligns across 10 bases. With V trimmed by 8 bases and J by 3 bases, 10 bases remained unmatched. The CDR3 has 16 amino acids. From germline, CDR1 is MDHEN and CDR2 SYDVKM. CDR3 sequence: CASGDAGQGFNQPQHF. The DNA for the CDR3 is TGTGCCAGCGGGGACGCGGGACAGGGGTTCAATCAGCCCCAGCATTTT.

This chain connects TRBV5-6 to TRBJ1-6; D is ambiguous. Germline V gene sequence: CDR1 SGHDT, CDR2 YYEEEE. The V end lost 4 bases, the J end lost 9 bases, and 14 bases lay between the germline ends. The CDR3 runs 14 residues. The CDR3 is CASSDGRPASPLHF. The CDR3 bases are TGTGCCAGCAGCGATGGACGGCCGGCTTCACCCCTCCACTTT.

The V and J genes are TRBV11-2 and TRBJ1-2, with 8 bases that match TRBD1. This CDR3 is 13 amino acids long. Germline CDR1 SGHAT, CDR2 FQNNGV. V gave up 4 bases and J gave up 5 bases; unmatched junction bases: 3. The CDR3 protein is CASSSGGAYGYTF. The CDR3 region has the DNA TGTGCCAGCAGCTCAGGGGGCGCTTATGGCTACACCTTC.

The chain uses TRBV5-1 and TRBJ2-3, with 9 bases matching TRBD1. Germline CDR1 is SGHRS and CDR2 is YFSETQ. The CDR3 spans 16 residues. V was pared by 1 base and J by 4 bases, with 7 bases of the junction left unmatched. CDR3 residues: CASSLRTGVAADTQYF. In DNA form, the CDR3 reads TGCGCCAGCAGCTTGAGGACAGGGGTAGCGGCAGATACGCAGTATTTT.

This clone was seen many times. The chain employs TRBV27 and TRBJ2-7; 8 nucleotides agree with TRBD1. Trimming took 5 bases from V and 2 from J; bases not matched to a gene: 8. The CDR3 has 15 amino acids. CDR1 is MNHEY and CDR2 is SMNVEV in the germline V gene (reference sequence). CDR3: CASSPTGQVTYEQYF. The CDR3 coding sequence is TGTGCCAGCAGTCCCACGGGACAGGTCACCTACGAGCAGTACTTC.

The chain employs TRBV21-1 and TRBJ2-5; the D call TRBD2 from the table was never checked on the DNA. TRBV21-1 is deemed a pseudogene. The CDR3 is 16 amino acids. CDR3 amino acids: CASSKVRALLQETQYF. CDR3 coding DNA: TGTGCCAGCAGCAAAGTGCGGGCCCTCCTTCAAGAGACCCAGTACTTC.

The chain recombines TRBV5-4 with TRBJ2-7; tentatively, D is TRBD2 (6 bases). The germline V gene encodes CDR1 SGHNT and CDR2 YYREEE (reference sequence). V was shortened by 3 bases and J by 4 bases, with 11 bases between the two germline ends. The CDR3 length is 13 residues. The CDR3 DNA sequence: TGTGCCAGCAGCTCCGGACGGGGGTACGAGCAGTACTTC. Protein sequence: CASSSGRGYEQYF.

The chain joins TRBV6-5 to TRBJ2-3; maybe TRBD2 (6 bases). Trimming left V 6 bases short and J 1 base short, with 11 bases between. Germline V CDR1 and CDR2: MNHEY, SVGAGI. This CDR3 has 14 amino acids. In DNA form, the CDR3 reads TGTGCCAGCAGAAAGGGAGGTGGCACAGATACGCAGTATTTT. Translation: CASRKGGGTDTQYF.

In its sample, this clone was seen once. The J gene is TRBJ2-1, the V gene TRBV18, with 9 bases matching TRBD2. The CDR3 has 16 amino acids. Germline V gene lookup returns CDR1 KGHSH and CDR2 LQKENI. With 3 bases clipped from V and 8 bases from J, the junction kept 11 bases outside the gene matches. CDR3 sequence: CASSPTVAGVGDEQFF. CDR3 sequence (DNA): TGTGCCAGCTCACCGACCGTAGCGGGAGTGGGCGATGAGCAGTTCTTC. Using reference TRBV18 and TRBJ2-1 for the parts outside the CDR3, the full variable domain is NAGVMQNPRHLVRRRGQEARLRCSPMKGHSHVYWYRQLPEEGLKFMVYLQKENIIDESGMPKERFSAEFPKEGPSILRIQQVVRGDSAAYFCASSPTVAGVGDEQFFGPGTRLTVL.

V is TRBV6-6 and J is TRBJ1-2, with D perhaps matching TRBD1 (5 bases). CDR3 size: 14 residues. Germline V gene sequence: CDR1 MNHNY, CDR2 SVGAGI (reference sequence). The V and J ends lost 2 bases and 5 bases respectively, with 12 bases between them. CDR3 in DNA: TGTGCCAGCAGTTACGGGGCAACCAATTATGGCTACACCTTC. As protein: CASSYGATNYGYTF.

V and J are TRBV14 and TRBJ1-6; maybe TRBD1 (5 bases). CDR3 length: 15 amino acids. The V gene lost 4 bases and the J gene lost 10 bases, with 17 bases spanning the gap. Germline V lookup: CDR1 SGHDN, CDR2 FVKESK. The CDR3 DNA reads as TGTGCCAGCAGCCCGCCCGGACAAGGAAAATCACCCCTCCACTTT. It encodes CASSPPGQGKSPLHF.